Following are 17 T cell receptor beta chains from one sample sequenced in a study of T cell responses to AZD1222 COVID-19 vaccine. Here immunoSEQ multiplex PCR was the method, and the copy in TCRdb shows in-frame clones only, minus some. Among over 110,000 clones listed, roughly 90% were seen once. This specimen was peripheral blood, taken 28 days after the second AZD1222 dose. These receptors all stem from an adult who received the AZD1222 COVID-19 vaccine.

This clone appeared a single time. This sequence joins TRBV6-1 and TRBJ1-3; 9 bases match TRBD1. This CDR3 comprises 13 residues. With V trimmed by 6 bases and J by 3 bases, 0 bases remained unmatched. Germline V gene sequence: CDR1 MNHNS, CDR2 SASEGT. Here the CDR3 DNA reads TGTGCCAGCAGGGGACAGGGTGGAAACACCATATATTTT. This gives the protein CASRGQGGNTIYF.

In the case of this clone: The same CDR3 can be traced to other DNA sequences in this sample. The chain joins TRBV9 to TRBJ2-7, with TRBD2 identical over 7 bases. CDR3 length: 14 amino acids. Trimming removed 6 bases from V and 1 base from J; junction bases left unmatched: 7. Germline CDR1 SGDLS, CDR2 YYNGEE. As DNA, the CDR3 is TGTGCCAGCACGAGATCTAGCGGATCCTACGAGCAGTACTTC. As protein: CASTRSSGSYEQYF.

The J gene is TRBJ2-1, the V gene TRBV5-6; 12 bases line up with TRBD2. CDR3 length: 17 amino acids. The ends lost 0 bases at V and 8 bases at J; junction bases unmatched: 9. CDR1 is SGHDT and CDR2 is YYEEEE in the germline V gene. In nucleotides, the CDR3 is TGTGCCAGCAGCTTGGTTGGTGGAACTAGCGGGAGGTATGAGCAGTTCTTC. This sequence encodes CASSLVGGTSGRYEQFF.

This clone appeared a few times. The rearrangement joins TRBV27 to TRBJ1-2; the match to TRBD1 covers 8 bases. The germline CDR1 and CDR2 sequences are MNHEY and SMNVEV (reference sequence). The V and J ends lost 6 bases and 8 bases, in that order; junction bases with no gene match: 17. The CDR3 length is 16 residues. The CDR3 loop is CASRSGWGQGAGGYTF. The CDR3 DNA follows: TGTGCCAGCAGATCAGGCTGGGGCCAGGGGGCGGGAGGCTACACCTTC.

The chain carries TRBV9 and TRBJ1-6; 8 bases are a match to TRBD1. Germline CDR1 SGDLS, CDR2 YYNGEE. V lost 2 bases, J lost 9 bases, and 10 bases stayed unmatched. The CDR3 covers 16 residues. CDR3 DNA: TGTGCCAGCAGCGTGGGACAGGAAATAGGAGGTTCACCCCTCCACTTT. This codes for CASSVGQEIGGSPLHF. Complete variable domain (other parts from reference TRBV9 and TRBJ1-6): DSGVTQTPKHLITATGQRVTLRCSPRSGDLSVYWYQQSLDQGLQFLIQYYNGEERAKGNILERFSAQQFPDLHSELNLSSLELGDSALYFCASSVGQEIGGSPLHFGNGTRLTVT.

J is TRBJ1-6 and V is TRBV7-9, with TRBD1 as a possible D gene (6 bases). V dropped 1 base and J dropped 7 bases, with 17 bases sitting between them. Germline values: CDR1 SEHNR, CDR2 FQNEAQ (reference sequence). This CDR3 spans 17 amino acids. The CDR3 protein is CASSLGSSGTRNSPLHF. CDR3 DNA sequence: TGTGCCAGCAGCTTAGGCTCCTCCGGGACACGGAATTCACCCCTCCACTTT.

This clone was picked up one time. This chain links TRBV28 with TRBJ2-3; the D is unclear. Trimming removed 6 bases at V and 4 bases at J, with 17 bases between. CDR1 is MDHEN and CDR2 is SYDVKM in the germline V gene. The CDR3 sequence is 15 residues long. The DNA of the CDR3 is TGTGCCAGCAGGAAAAATCCCGTGAGTTCAGATACGCAGTATTTT. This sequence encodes CASRKNPVSSDTQYF.

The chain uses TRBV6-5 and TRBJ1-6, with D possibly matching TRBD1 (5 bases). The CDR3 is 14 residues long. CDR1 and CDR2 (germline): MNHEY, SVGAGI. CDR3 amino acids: CATRLGLRDSPLHF. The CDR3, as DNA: TGTGCTACCCGGCTGGGACTGAGGGATTCACCCCTCCACTTT.

CDR3 nucleotides: TGTGCCAGCAGTTTTAAGTGGGGCTATAATTCACCCCTCCACTTT. Amino acids: CASSFKWGYNSPLHF. The gene calls are TRBV28 and TRBJ1-6; D is ambiguous. The CDR3 totals 15 residues. Germline V gene data show CDR1 as MDHEN and CDR2 as SYDVKM. V was shortened by 3 bases and J by 3 bases, with 9 bases between the two germline ends.

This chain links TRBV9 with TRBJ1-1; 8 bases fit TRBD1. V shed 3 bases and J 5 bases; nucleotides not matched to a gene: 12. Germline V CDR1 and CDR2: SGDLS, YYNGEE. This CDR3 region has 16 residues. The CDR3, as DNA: TGTGCCAGCAGCGCCCTAGTGGGGACAGGTAATACTGAAGCTTTCTTT. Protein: CASSALVGTGNTEAFF.

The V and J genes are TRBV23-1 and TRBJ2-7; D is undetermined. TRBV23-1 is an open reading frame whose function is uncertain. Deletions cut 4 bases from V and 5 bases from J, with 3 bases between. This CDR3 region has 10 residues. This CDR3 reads CASSLDEQYF. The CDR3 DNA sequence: TGCGCCAGCAGTCTAGACGAGCAGTACTTC.

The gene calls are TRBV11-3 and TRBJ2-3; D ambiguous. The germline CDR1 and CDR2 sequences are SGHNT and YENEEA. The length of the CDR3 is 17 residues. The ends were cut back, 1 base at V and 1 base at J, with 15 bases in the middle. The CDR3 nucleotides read TGTGCCAGCAGCTTAGGGCCAGGCGCGTCACGCACAGATACGCAGTATTTT. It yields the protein CASSLGPGASRTDTQYF.

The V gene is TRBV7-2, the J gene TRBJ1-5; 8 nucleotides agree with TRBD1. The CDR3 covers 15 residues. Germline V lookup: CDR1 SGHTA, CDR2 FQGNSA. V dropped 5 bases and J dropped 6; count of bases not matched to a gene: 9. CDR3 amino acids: CASSPKTGEGQPQHF. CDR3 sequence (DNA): TGTGCCAGCAGCCCGAAGACAGGGGAGGGTCAGCCCCAGCATTTT.

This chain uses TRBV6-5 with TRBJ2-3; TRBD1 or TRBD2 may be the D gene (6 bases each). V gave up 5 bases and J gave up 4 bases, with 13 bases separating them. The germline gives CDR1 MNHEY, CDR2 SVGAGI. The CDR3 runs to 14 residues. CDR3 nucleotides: TGTGCCAGCAGTCTGGGGGGCCACGCAGATACGCAGTATTTT. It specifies CASSLGGHADTQYF.

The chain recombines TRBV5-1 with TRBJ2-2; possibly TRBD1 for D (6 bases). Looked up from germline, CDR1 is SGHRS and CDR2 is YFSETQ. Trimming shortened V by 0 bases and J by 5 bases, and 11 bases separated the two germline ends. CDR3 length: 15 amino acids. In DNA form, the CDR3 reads TGCGCCAGCAGCTTGGGTGCAGGGGATACCGGGGAGCTGTTTTTT. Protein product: CASSLGAGDTGELFF.

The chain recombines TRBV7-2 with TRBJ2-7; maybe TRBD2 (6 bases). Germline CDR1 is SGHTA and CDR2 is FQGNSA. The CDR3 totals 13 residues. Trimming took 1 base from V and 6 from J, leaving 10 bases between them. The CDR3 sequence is CASSLGDWFEQYF. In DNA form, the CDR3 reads TGTGCCAGCAGCTTAGGGGACTGGTTCGAGCAGTACTTC.

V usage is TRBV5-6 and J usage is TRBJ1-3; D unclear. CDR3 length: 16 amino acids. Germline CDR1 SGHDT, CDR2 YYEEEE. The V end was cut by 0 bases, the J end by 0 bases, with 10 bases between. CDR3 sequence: CASSLASDFSGNTIYF. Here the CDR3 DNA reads TGTGCCAGCAGCTTGGCGTCCGACTTCTCTGGAAACACCATATATTTT.